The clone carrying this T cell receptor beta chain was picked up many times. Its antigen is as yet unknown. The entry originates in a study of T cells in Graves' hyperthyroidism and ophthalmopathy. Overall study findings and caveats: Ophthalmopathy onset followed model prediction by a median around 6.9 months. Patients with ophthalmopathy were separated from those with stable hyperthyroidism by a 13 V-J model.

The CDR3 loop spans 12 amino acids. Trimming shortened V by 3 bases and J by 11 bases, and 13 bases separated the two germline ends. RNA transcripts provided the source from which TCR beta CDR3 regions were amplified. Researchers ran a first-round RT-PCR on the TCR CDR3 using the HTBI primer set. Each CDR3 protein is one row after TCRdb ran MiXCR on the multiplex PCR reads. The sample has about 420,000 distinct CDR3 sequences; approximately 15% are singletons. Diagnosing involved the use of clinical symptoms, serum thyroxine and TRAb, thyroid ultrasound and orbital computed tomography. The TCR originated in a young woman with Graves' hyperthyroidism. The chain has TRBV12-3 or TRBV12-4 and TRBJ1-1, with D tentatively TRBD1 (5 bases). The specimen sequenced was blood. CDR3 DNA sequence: TGTGCCAGCAGTTTTGCCGGGGGTGTGGCTTTCTTT. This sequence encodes CASSFAGGVAFF.